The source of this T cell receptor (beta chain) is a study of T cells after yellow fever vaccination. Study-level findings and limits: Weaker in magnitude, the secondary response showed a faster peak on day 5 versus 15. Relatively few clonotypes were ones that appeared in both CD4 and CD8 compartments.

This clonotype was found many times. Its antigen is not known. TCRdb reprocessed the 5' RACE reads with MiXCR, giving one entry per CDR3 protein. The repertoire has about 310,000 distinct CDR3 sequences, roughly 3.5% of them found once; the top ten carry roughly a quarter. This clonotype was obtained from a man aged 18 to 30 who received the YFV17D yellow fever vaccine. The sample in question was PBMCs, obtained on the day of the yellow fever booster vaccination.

As DNA, the CDR3 is TGTGCCAGCAGCTTACTAGGGTTGGAGACCCAGTACTTC. It is translated as CASSLLGLETQYF. The gene calls are TRBV7-3 and TRBJ2-5; D is ambiguous. Germline assignment: CDR1 SGHTA and CDR2 FQGTGA. This CDR3 region has 13 residues. Trimming took 2 bases from V and 5 from J, leaving 9 bases between them.